The next 20 T cell receptor beta chains were all read from a single sample in a study of control samples from healthy donors and cancer patients. Data came from immunoSEQ multiplex PCR; TCRdb stores just in-frame clones and leaves some out. The sample includes about 120,000 clones, 93% of them seen just once. The sequenced sample consisted of blood. The receptors were gathered from a man in his thirties or forties in good health.

In this sample, this clone turned up once. This chain uses TRBV14 with TRBJ2-3; perhaps TRBD2 as D (7 bases). The CDR3 contains 15 residues. The germline CDR1 and CDR2 sequences are SGHDN and FVKESK. V lost 0 bases and J lost 8, with 15 bases in between. For the CDR3, the DNA is TGTGCCAGCAGCCAAGAAGCCTCGGGGGGCCCTACGCAGTATTTT. Translating it yields CASSQEASGGPTQYF. Looking up the rest from reference TRBV14 and TRBJ2-3 gives the full variable domain: EAGVTQFPSHSVIEKGQTVTLRCDPISGHDNLYWYRRVMGKEIKFLLHFVKESKQDESGMPNNRFLAERTGGTYSTLKVQPAELEDSGVYFCASSQEASGGPTQYFGPGTRLTVL.

This clone was detected only once. This chain joins TRBV5-1 and TRBJ2-3; 13 nucleotides line up with TRBD2. V dropped 2 bases and J dropped 0; count of bases not matched to a gene: 3. The CDR3 length is 17 residues. Germline CDR1 is SGHRS and CDR2 is YFSETQ. In DNA, the CDR3 is TGCGCCAGCAGCTTAACTAGCGGGGGGGCTAGCACAGATACGCAGTATTTT. Translating gives CASSLTSGGASTDTQYF. The variable domain in full, completed from reference TRBV5-1 and TRBJ2-3, reads KAGVTQTPRYLIKTRGQQVTLSCSPISGHRSVSWYQQTPGQGLQFLFEYFSETQRNKGNFPGRFSGRQFSNSRSEMNVSTLELGDSALYLCASSLTSGGASTDTQYFGPGTRLTVL.

The chain links TRBV6-5 to TRBJ1-3; 7 bases map to TRBD1. CDR1 MNHEY and CDR2 SVGAGI come from the germline V gene. The CDR3 loop spans 15 amino acids. Germline trimming cut 5 bases from V and 2 bases from J; bases unmatched to any gene: 6. The CDR3 bases are TGTGCCAGCAGTCGAACAGGGGTGGCTGGAAACACCATATATTTT. It translates to CASSRTGVAGNTIYF.

A note on this clone: The sample contains more than one DNA sequence encoding this CDR3. This rearrangement joins TRBV18 to TRBJ2-2; no firm D call. Germline assignment: CDR1 KGHSH and CDR2 LQKENI. The CDR3 is made up of 13 amino acids. V was trimmed by 5 bases and J by 0 bases, leaving 4 bases between them. Here the CDR3 reads CASSAANTGELFF. The DNA of the CDR3 is TGTGCCAGCTCAGCAGCGAACACCGGGGAGCTGTTTTTT.

The chain has TRBV3-1 (or the pseudogene TRBV3-2) and TRBJ2-4; D ambiguous. The V gene lost 3 bases and the J gene lost 0 bases, with 6 bases spanning the gap. The CDR3 spans 14 residues. Looked up from germline, CDR1 is LGHDT and CDR2 is YNNKEL (reference sequence). In nucleotides, the CDR3 is TGTGCCAGCAGCCACGGTCTAGCCAAAAACATTCAGTACTTC. Translating it yields CASSHGLAKNIQYF.

This clone has a single count. This chain uses TRBV30 with TRBJ1-4; tentatively, D is TRBD1 (6 bases). Deletions cut 0 bases from V and 3 bases from J, with 20 bases between. The CDR3 is made up of 18 amino acids. Germline V gene sequence: CDR1 GTSNPN, CDR2 SVGIG (reference sequence). The CDR3 here is CAWSVQRGGSEANEKLFF. CDR3 nucleotide sequence: TGTGCCTGGAGTGTACAGAGAGGGGGATCGGAAGCTAATGAAAAACTGTTTTTT.

This sequence joins TRBV5-4 and TRBJ2-7; D is ambiguous. Per germline, CDR1 SGHNT and CDR2 YYREEE (reference sequence). With 1 base removed from V and 3 bases from J, the gap between germline ends came to 11 bases. The CDR3 runs to 14 residues. CDR3 sequence reads: CASSLTGLGYEQYF. The CDR3 coding sequence is TGTGCCAGCAGCTTGACGGGCCTCGGCTACGAGCAGTACTTC.

The chain joins TRBV13 to TRBJ1-1, with D possibly being TRBD1 (6 bases). Trimming took off 3 bases at V and 4 bases at J, with 18 bases between the two ends. Germline V gives CDR1 PRHDT, CDR2 FYEKMQ (reference sequence). This CDR3 region has 16 residues. CDR3 sequence reads: CASSFRPGRGSTEAFF. In DNA form, the CDR3 reads TGTGCCAGCAGCTTCCGCCCGGGGAGGGGGAGCACTGAAGCTTTCTTT.

This sequence joins TRBV28 and TRBJ1-1; D not certain. V lost 3 bases and J 5 bases, leaving 7 bases between the germline ends. Germline CDR1 reads MDHEN; CDR2 reads SYDVKM. The CDR3 covers 12 residues. The CDR3 here is CASSLIITEAFF. CDR3 DNA sequence: TGTGCCAGCAGTTTGATTATTACTGAAGCTTTCTTT.

The V call is TRBV7-8, the J call TRBJ1-2, with D hard to call. Trimming stripped 3 bases from V and 6 bases from J, with 17 bases between. CDR1 SGHVS and CDR2 FQNEAQ come from the germline V gene. The CDR3 spans 15 residues. The CDR3 DNA is TGTGCCAGCAGCTTCGGATCCAGCGGGGTTAATGGCTACACCTTC. This gives the protein CASSFGSSGVNGYTF.

The chain's CDR3 is CASSLRDRMNTEAFF. As DNA, the CDR3 is TGCGCCAGCAGCCTCCGGGACAGGATGAACACTGAAGCTTTCTTT. The rearrangement links TRBV5-1 to TRBJ1-1; TRBD1 matches 8 bases. The CDR3 contains 15 residues. V trimming: 4 bases; J trimming: 0 bases; junction bases outside the gene matches: 5. Germline loops: CDR1 SGHRS, CDR2 YFSETQ.

The chain combines TRBV7-2 with TRBJ2-5, with D perhaps being TRBD1 or TRBD2 (5 bases each). The V end was cut by 5 bases, the J end by 5 bases, with 15 bases between. The CDR3 is made up of 14 amino acids. CDR1 and CDR2 from the germline V gene are SGHTA and FQGNSA. CDR3 residues: CASSETGRSETQYF. In DNA form, the CDR3 reads TGTGCCAGCAGCGAAACGGGACGCTCGGAGACCCAGTACTTC.

The CDR3, as DNA: TGCGCCAGCAGCCGTGGTCCCGAAGAGACCCAGTACTTC. It encodes CASSRGPEETQYF. J is TRBJ2-5 and V is TRBV4-1; D remains unclear. This CDR3 has 13 amino acids. V shed 4 bases and J shed 3 bases, with 9 bases lying between them. In germline, CDR1 is MGHRA, CDR2 YSYEKL.

V gene TRBV10-2 combines with J gene TRBJ1-4; 8 nucleotides line up with TRBD1. The CDR3 loop spans 15 amino acids. V shed 0 bases, J shed 6 bases, and the junction held 3 bases outside the gene matches. Germline V gene sequence: CDR1 WSHSY, CDR2 SAAADI. The CDR3 DNA sequence: TGCGCCAGCAGTGAGTCGATGACAGGGGATGAAAAACTGTTTTTT. Translated, it gives CASSESMTGDEKLFF.

The chain is built from TRBV18 and TRBJ2-5; D is tentatively TRBD1 or TRBD2 (6 bases each). The germline V gene has CDR1 KGHSH and CDR2 LQKENI. The CDR3 sequence is 18 residues long. The V gene lost 4 bases and the J gene lost 5 bases, with 26 bases spanning the gap. CDR3: CASSRGAIGAGIQETQYF. CDR3 DNA sequence: TGTGCCAGCTCACGGGGGGCAATCGGCGCGGGGATCCAGGAGACCCAGTACTTC. The full variable domain, in which reference TRBV18 and TRBJ2-5 provide the parts outside the CDR3, is NAGVMQNPRHLVRRRGQEARLRCSPMKGHSHVYWYRQLPEEGLKFMVYLQKENIIDESGMPKERFSAEFPKEGPSILRIQQVVRGDSAAYFCASSRGAIGAGIQETQYFGPGTRLLVL.

The CDR3 loop is CAISESGQGGDTQYF. The DNA for the CDR3 is TGTGCCATCAGTGAGTCAGGACAGGGTGGAGATACGCAGTATTTT. V is TRBV10-3 and J is TRBJ2-3; TRBD1 agrees at 8 bases. CDR3 length equals 15 residues. With 0 bases clipped from V and 5 bases from J, the junction kept 4 bases outside the gene matches. Germline lookup yields CDR1 ENHRY and CDR2 SYGVKD.

The CDR3 reads CASRWTGDGYGYTF. The DNA of the CDR3 is TGTGCCAGCAGGTGGACCGGGGATGGCTATGGCTACACCTTC. The rearrangement uses TRBV6-5 and TRBJ1-2; D is unresolved. V shed 6 bases and J shed 4 bases, with 15 bases lying between them. The CDR3 is made up of 14 amino acids. CDR1 MNHEY and CDR2 SVGAGI come from the germline V gene.

In this sample, this clone turned up once. The chain joins TRBV7-2 to TRBJ2-5; tentatively, D is TRBD1 (6 bases). This CDR3 has 15 residues. V gave up 5 bases and J gave up 5 bases, with 18 bases separating them. CDR1 SGHTA and CDR2 FQGNSA come from the germline V gene. The CDR3 bases are TGTGCCAGCAGCACTCGCCACAGGGCTCTCGAGACCCAGTACTTC. Protein product: CASSTRHRALETQYF.

The gene calls are TRBV5-4 and TRBJ1-6, with D perhaps matching TRBD1 (6 bases). The CDR3 contains 19 residues. Per germline, CDR1 SGHNT and CDR2 YYREEE (reference sequence). V was trimmed by 0 bases and J by 1 base, leaving 17 bases between them. This chain's CDR3 is CASSLGNVRGASYNSPLHF. CDR3 in DNA: TGTGCCAGCAGCTTGGGAAATGTCCGGGGGGCTTCCTATAATTCACCCCTCCACTTT. Based on the CDR3 plus reference TRBV5-4 and TRBJ1-6, the full variable domain is ETGVTQSPTHLIKTRGQQVTLRCSSQSGHNTVSWYQQALGQGPQFIFQYYREEENGRGNFPPRFSGLQFPNYSSELNVNALELDDSALYLCASSLGNVRGASYNSPLHFGNGTRLTVT.

This clone is a singleton in its sample. The CDR3 sequence is CASSKDTEEVQFF. For the CDR3, the DNA is TGTGCCAGCAGTAAGGACACCGAGGAAGTGCAGTTCTTC. The rearrangement uses TRBV28 and TRBJ2-1; D possibly corresponds to TRBD1 (5 bases). Germline CDR1 MDHEN, CDR2 SYDVKM. V lost 5 bases and J 12 bases, leaving 17 bases between the germline ends. The length of the CDR3 is 13 residues.